There are a few counts of the clone carrying this T cell receptor (beta chain). Antigen unknown. Germline V gene sequence: CDR1 MNHNS, CDR2 SASEGT. This CDR3 has 15 amino acids. Deletions cut 6 bases from V and 7 bases from J, with 19 bases between. Reverse transcribing all isolated RNA meant expressed TCRB transcripts were sequenced. About 3.57 million reads per sample on average were obtained from naive, central memory and regulatory T cell samples. Only in-frame clones appear in the TCRdb table, and some are missing; sequencing was by immunoSEQ multiplex PCR. Of a few hundred thousand clones listed, about 26% are singletons. This specimen belongs to a study of beta chain features in type 1 diabetes. Study as a whole: What patients shared with healthy donors was a similar profile of age, gender and cell yields.

The study's findings and limits: Healthy donors had naive, central memory and Treg TCRB repertoires that appeared less similar than those seen among patients.

This chain uses TRBV6-1 with TRBJ1-5; a weak D match, TRBD1 (5 bases). This clonotype was obtained from a man younger than 40 in good health. The specimen sequenced was central memory CD4+ T cells from blood. The CDR3 bases are TGTGCCAGCAGCCGTCTCCAGGGTGATGGCCAGCCCCAGCATTTT. Amino acids: CASSRLQGDGQPQHF.